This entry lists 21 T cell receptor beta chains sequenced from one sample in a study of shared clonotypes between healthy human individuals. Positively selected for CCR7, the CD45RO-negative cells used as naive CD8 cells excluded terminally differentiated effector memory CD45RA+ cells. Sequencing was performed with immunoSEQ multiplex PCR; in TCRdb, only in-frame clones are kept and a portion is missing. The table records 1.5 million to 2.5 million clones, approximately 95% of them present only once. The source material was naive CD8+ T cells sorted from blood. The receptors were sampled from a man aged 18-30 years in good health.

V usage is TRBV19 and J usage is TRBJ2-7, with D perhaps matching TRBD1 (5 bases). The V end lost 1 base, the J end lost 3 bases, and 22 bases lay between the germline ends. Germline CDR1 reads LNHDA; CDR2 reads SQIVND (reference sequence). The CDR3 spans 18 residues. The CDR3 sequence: CASSIALRATSRDYEQYF. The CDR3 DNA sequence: TGTGCCAGTAGTATAGCGCTCAGGGCAACCTCGAGAGACTACGAGCAGTACTTC.

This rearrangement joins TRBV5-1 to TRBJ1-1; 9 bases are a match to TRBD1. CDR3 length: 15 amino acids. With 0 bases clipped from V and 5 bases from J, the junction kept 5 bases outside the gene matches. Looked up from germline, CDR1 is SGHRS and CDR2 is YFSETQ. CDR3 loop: CASSLDRGLATEAFF. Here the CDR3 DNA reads TGCGCCAGCAGCTTGGACAGGGGGCTAGCTACTGAAGCTTTCTTT.

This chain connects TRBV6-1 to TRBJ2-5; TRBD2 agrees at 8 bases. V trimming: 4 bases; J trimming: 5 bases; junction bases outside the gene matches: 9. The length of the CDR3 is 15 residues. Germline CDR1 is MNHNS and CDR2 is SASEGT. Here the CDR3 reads CASSVWQGGGETQYF. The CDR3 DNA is TGTGCCAGCAGTGTTTGGCAGGGCGGGGGGGAGACCCAGTACTTC.

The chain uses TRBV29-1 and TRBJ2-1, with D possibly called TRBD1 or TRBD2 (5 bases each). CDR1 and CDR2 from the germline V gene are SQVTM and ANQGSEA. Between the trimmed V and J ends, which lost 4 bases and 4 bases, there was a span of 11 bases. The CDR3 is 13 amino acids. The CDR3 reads CSVAIREYNEQFF. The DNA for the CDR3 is TGCAGCGTTGCTATCAGGGAGTACAATGAGCAGTTCTTC.

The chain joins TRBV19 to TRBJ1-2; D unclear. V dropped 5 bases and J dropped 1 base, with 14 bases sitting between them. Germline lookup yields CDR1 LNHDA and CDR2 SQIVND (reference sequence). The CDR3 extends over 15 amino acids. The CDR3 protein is CASSPLGSDNYGYTF. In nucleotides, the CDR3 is TGTGCCAGTAGTCCGTTGGGCAGTGATAACTATGGCTACACCTTC.

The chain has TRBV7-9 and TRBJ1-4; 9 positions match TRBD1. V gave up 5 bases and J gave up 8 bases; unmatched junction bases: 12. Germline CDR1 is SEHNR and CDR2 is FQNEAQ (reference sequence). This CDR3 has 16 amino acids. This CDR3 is CASSRSTGGLYEKLFF. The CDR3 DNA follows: TGTGCCAGCAGCCGCTCGACAGGGGGTTTATACGAAAAACTGTTTTTT.

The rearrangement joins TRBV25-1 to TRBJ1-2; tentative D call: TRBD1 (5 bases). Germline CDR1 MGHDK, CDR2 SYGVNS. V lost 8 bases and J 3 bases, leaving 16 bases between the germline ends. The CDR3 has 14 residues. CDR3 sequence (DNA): TGTGCCAGCTCCCAACTATGGGGGGACTATGGCTACACCTTC. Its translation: CASSQLWGDYGYTF.

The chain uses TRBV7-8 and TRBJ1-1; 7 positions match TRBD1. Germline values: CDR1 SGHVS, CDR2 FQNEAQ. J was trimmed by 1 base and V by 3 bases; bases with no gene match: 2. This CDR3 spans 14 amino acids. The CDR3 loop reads CASSFGTANTEAFF. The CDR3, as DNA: TGTGCCAGCAGCTTTGGGACAGCGAACACTGAAGCTTTCTTT.

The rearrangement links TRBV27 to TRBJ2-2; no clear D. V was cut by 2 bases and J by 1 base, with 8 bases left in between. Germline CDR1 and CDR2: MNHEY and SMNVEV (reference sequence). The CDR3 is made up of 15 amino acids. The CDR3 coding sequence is TGTGCCAGCAGTTTACTACAGCTGAACACCGGGGAGCTGTTTTTT. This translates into CASSLLQLNTGELFF.

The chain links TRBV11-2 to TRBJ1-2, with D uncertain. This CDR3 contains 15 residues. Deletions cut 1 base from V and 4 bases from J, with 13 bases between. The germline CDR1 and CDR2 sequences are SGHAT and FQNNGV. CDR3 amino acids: CASSLAGSDPYGYTF. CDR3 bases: TGTGCCAGCAGCTTAGCAGGCAGTGATCCCTATGGCTACACCTTC.

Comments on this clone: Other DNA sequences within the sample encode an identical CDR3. The CDR3 region is CASSLTGNTEAFF. For the CDR3, the DNA is TGCGCCAGCAGTCTGACAGGGAACACTGAAGCTTTCTTT. The V gene is TRBV5-1, the J gene TRBJ1-1; D may be TRBD1 (6 bases). Per the germline V gene, CDR1 is SGHRS and CDR2 is YFSETQ. The germline V and J ends were trimmed by 5 bases and 1 base, with 9 bases remaining between them. The CDR3 is 13 residues long. Supplemented by reference TRBV5-1 and TRBJ1-1, the full variable domain reads KAGVTQTPRYLIKTRGQQVTLSCSPISGHRSVSWYQQTPGQGLQFLFEYFSETQRNKGNFPGRFSGRQFSNSRSEMNVSTLELGDSALYLCASSLTGNTEAFFGQGTRLTVV.

DNA for the CDR3: TGTGCCAGCAGTTACGGGCTGAATATCGGTAACGAGCAGTACTTC. It codes for CASSYGLNIGNEQYF. The chain employs TRBV6-5 and TRBJ2-7, with D uncertain. The germline V and J ends were trimmed by 2 bases and 5 bases, with 16 bases remaining between them. Germline assignment: CDR1 MNHEY and CDR2 SVGAGI. The CDR3 is 15 residues long.

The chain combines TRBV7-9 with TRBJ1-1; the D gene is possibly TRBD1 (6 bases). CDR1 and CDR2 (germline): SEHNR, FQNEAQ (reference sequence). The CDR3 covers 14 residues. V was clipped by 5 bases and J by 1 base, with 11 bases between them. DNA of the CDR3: TGTGCCAGCAGCAAAACAGGGTCGAACACTGAAGCTTTCTTT. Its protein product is CASSKTGSNTEAFF.

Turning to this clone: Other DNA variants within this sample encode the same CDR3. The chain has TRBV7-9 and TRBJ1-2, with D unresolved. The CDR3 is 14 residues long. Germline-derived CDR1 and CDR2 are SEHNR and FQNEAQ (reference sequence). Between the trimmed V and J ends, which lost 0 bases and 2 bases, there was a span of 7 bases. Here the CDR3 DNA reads TGTGCCAGCAGCTTAGCAGAGAGGAACTATGGCTACACCTTC. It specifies CASSLAERNYGYTF.

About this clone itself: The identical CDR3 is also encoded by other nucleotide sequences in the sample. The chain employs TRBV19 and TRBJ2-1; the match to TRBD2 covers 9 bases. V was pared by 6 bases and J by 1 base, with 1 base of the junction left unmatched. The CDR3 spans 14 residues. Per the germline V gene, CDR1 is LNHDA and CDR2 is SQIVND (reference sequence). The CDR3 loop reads CASSAGGSYNEQFF. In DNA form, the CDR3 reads TGTGCCAGTAGCGCGGGGGGGTCCTACAATGAGCAGTTCTTC.

CDR3 residues: CASSPLGSGDEQYF. The CDR3 region has the DNA TGTGCCAGCAGCCCCCTGGGCAGTGGGGACGAGCAGTACTTC. The gene calls are TRBV7-9 and TRBJ2-7, with unresolved D. Trimming took off 5 bases at V and 5 bases at J, with 16 bases between the two ends. CDR1 and CDR2 (germline): SEHNR, FQNEAQ (reference sequence). The CDR3 runs 14 residues.

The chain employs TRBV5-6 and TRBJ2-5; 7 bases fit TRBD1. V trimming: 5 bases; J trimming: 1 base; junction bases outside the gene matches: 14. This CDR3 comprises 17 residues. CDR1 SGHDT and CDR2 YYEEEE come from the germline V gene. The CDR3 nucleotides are TGTGCCAGCAGTGGATCAGGGGACAGTTTATTCCAAGAGACCCAGTACTTC. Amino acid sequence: CASSGSGDSLFQETQYF. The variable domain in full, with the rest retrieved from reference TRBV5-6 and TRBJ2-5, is DAGVTQSPTHLIKTRGQQVTLRCSPKSGHDTVSWYQQALGQGPQFIFQYYEEEERQRGNFPDRFSGHQFPNYSSELNVNALLLGDSALYLCASSGSGDSLFQETQYFGPGTRLLVL.

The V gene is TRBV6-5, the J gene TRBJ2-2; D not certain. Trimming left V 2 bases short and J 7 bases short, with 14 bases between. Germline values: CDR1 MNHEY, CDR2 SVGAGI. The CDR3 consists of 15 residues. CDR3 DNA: TGTGCCAGCAGTTACGAGAAGTTTGGTCGCGGGGAGCTGTTTTTT. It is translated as CASSYEKFGRGELFF.

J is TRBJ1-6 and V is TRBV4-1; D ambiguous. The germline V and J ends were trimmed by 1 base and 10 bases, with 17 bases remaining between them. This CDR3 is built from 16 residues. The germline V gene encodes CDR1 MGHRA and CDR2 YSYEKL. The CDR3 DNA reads TGCGCCAGCAGCCAAGGACCCACAGAAGTCGGCTCACCCCTCCACTTT. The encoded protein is CASSQGPTEVGSPLHF.

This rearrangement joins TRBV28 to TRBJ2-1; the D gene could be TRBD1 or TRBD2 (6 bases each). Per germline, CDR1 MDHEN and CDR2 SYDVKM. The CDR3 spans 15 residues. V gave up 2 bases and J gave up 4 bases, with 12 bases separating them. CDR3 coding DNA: TGTGCCAGCAGTTTACCCGGGGGCGGGTACAATGAGCAGTTCTTC. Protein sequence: CASSLPGGGYNEQFF.

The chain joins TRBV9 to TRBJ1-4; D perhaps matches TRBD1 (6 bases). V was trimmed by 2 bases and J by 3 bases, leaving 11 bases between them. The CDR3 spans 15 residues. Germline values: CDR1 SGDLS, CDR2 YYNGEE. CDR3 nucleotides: TGTGCCAGCAGCGTCGGACAGAGCGCTAATGAAAAACTGTTTTTT. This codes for CASSVGQSANEKLFF. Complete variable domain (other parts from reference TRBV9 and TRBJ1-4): DSGVTQTPKHLITATGQRVTLRCSPRSGDLSVYWYQQSLDQGLQFLIQYYNGEERAKGNILERFSAQQFPDLHSELNLSSLELGDSALYFCASSVGQSANEKLFFGSGTQLSVL.